This T cell receptor beta chain appears in the sequencing data of a study of shared clonotypes between healthy human individuals. The study's findings and limits: In general, naive subsets displayed greater estimated richness than memory subsets did.

It was into CD45RA+ naive and CD45RA-negative memory subsets that the CD4+ cells were split. An even split of each subset's genomic DNA across several immunoSEQ plates was performed. Using immunoSEQ multiplex PCR, the repertoire was profiled, and TCRdb retains in-frame clones only, with some absent. This repertoire shows over 1.5 million clones, around 98% found once; its top ten account for less than 0.55%. The CDR3 has 16 residues. CDR1 MDHEN and CDR2 SYDVKM come from the germline V gene. V lost 3 bases to trimming and J lost 4 bases, with 16 bases between them. Remarks on this clone: Its antigen is unidentified.

Sequencing used naive CD4+ T cells sorted from blood. Described subset: CD45RA+ positively selected. The source of this sequence is a man aged 30-40 years in good health. The J gene is TRBJ1-3, the V gene TRBV28; the D is unclear. CDR3 DNA sequence: TGTGCCAGCAGTTTCCCTGGGGTGCATAGCGGAAACACCATATATTTT. Its translation is CASSFPGVHSGNTIYF.